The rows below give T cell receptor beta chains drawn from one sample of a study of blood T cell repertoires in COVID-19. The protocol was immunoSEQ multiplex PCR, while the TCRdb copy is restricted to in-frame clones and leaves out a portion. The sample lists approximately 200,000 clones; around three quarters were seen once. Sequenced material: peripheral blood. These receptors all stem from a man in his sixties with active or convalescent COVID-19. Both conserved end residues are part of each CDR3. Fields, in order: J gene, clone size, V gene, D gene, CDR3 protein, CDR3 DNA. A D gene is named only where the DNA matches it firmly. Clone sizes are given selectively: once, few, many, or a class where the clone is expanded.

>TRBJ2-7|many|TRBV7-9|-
CASSPTVDYEQYF
TGTGCCAGCAGCCCTACGGTTGACTACGAGCAGTACTTC
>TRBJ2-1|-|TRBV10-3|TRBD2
CAISESSGVNNEQFF
TGTGCCATCAGTGAGTCCAGCGGGGTTAACAATGAGCAGTTCTTC
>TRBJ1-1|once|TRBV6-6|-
CASSAGVNTEAFF
TGTGCCAGCAGTGCGGGCGTGAACACTGAAGCTTTCTTT
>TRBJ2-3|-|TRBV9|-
CASSVVGQPLDTQYF
TGTGCCAGCAGCGTAGTTGGACAGCCTTTAGATACGCAGTATTTT
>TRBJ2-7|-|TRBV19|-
CASSPTGYEQYF
TGTGCCAGTAGCCCGACAGGCTACGAGCAGTACTTC
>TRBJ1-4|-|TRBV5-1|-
CASSLALTATTNEKLFF
TGCGCCAGCAGCTTGGCCTTGACAGCCACAACTAATGAAAAACTGTTTTTT
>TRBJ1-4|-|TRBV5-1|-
CASTTEPTNEKLFF
TGCGCCAGCACGACAGAGCCAACTAATGAAAAACTGTTTTTT
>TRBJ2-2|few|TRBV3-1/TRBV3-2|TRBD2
CASSPSGANTGELFF
TGTGCCAGCAGCCCTAGCGGGGCGAACACCGGGGAGCTGTTTTTT
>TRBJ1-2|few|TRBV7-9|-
CASSTRQLYGYTF
TGTGCCAGCAGCACTCGACAGCTCTATGGCTACACCTTC
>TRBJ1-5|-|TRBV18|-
CASSPDSTQPQHF
TGTGCCAGCTCACCGGACAGTACGCAGCCCCAGCATTTT
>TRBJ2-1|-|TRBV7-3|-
CASSFYEGGNEQFF
TGTGCCAGCAGCTTTTATGAGGGTGGCAATGAGCAGTTCTTC
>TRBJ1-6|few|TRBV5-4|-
CASSPGPTYNSPLHF
TGTGCCAGCAGCCCCGGTCCGACCTATAATTCACCCCTCCACTTT
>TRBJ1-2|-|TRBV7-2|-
CASSPSVNYGYTF
TGTGCCAGCAGCCCTTCAGTGAACTATGGCTACACCTTC
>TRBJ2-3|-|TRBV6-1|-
CASSETWGRNTQYF
TGTGCCAGCAGTGAGACCTGGGGGCGGAATACGCAGTATTTT
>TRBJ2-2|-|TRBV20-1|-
CSASPAGTGTGELFF
TGCAGTGCTAGTCCAGCCGGGACTGGCACCGGGGAGCTGTTTTTT